The sequence of this T cell receptor (beta chain) was determined in a study of human CD8 memory T cell subsets. The term TPEX covered CCR7+ PD-1+ TIGIT+ early memory CD8+ T cells that had exhausted-like traits. Libraries for TCR beta were constructed using UMI-labeled 5' RACE. TCRdb reworked the 5' RACE reads into one entry per CDR3 protein, no DNA. This repertoire comprises around 6,000 distinct CDR3 sequences; its ten largest clones make up roughly 17%. Per germline, CDR1 DFQATT and CDR2 SNEGSKA (reference sequence). The CDR3 covers 16 residues. J is TRBJ2-1 and V is TRBV20-1; TCRdb indicates TRBD1, and absent DNA this call remains unverified. This sequence was found in a human donor in good health. The sequenced sample was CD8+ T cells from PBMCs. Here the CDR3 reads CSAGTGEKGAYNEQFF.